A single T cell receptor beta chain is shown here with its context. Its antigen is unknown. No much larger clone is present one base from it, and per-base qualities are unavailable. The immunoSEQ Assay, a bias-controlled multiplex PCR, was used to amplify TCRbeta CDR3 regions from genomic DNA. Processing in the source paper ran as follows. The number of nucleated cells in each sample was estimated by amplification of reference gene primers within the assay. To quantify the absolute abundance of each unique TCRbeta CDR3 rearrangement, sequence reads were collapsed and filtered. For each sample, productive Simpson clonality was calculated as the square root of Simpson's diversity index over productive rearrangements. TCRdb retrieved this table from immuneACCESS and kept in-frame rearrangements only. Not all clones are present; in checked studies, unresolved V genes account for under half, and no reason is known for the remainder. V and J calls plus clone size are reproduced from that table; the DNA served to infer D and trimming. Recorded for this sample are 350,000 or so clones; about 90% of them occurred a single time. The ten largest clones capture approximately 0.93% of the sample.

The data were obtained in a study of blood T cell repertoires in COVID-19 (TCRdb year 2020). In terms of the full investigation: Samples from collaborators originated in the United States, Italy and Spain and spanned both the acute and convalescent phases of COVID-19. The dataset comprised deeply sampled blood TCRbeta repertoires from subjects exposed to, actively infected with, or recovered from COVID-19. The material from the prospective study consisted of cDNA or gDNA derived from T cells, B-cell-depleted T cells, or PBMCs. The samples were drawn from the first 160 participants of the ongoing ImmuneRACE study and from 1,254 subjects provided by 6 global collaborators. HLA class I and class II types, where available, came from metadata supplied by the sample provider rather than from assay-based typing. Sample metadata almost always included a de-identified subject ID, COVID-19 status, age in years and sex. The repertoires were made available in a free public database intended to serve as a resource for research on the immune response to SARS-CoV-2. The investigation overall reported the following: Clinical and demographic metadata were provided uncurated, with the amount varying by source and participant.

Inclusive of the bounding cysteine and phenylalanine, the CDR3 is 16 residues long. Only the CDR3 region is kept as DNA, spanning 48 bases read in frame from base 1. Via the germline V gene, CDR1 is SNHLY and CDR2 FYNNEI. V trim: 7 bases; J trim: 0 bases; unmatched bases: 5. Participants in the prospective study were enrolled through a virtual design, were aged about 18 to 100 years, and lived in 24 United States geographic areas. In the prospective study, cohorts were assigned on the basis of participant-reported clinical history obtained from a screening survey and a study questionnaire. ImmuneRACE Cohort 3 recovered participants were defined by two consecutive negative NP/OP PCR tests, healthcare professional clearance, or symptom resolution. Mobile phlebotomists in the prospective study collected whole blood, serum and a nasopharyngeal or oropharyngeal swab from every participant. Additional blood draws and questionnaires over an approximately 2-month period could optionally be provided by prospective study participants. Blood samples from the prospective study were shipped frozen or at room temperature prior to DNA extraction.

Recombination joined TRBV2 with TRBJ2-3; TRBD2 aligns with 12 central bases. Material for sequencing was PBMCs or T cells enriched from blood (not recorded which). The TCR sequence derives from a woman aged 25 to 39 who had recovered from COVID-19. The CDR3 sequence is CASTTSGGTSTDTQYF. The nucleotides read TGTGCCAGCACCACTAGCGGGGGGACTAGCACAGATACGCAGTATTTT.